This TCR beta chain emerged from a study of blood T cell repertoires in COVID-19. Study context: Researchers got acute and convalescent COVID-19 samples from the United States, Italy and Spain.

Recovered Cohort 3 donors showed two negative PCRs, clearance, or symptom resolution. The method was immunoSEQ multiplex PCR; TCRdb's version includes in-frame clones alone and lacks a portion of them. The sample contains more than 300,000 clones, roughly 90% of which appear only once. This CDR3 has 12 residues. After removal of 6 bases from V and 8 bases from J, the junction contained 3 bases not matched to a gene. CDR1 is MNHEY, CDR2 SVGEGT, per germline. V and J are TRBV6-2 or TRBV6-3 and TRBJ1-2; TRBD1 matches 10 bases. Source material: PBMCs or T cells enriched from blood (not recorded which). The sequence derives from a woman in her twenties or thirties who had recovered from COVID-19. The CDR3 DNA sequence: TGTGCCAGCAGCGACAGGGGGCAAGGCTACACCTTC. Residues: CASSDRGQGYTF.